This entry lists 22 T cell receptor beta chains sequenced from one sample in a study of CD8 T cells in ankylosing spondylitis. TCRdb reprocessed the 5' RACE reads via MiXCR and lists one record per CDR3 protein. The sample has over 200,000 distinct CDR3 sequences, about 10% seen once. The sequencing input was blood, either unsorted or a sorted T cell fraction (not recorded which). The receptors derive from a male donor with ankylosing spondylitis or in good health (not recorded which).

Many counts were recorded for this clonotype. In DNA form, the CDR3 reads TGTGCCATCAGTGAGGGGGGACAGGGAGTCCAGCCCCAGCATTTT. It yields the protein CAISEGGQGVQPQHF. The J gene is TRBJ1-5, the V gene TRBV10-3; 9 nucleotides agree with TRBD1. Germline values: CDR1 ENHRY, CDR2 SYGVKD. Unmatched junction bases numbered 6, after V lost 2 bases and J lost 7 bases. The CDR3 is 15 amino acids.

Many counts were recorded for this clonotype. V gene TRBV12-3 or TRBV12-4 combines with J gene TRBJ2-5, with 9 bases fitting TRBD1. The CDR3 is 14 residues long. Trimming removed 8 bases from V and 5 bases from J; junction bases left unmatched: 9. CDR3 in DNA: TGTGCCAGCGCGGGGACAGGGCTGAGGGAGACCCAGTACTTC. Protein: CASAGTGLRETQYF.

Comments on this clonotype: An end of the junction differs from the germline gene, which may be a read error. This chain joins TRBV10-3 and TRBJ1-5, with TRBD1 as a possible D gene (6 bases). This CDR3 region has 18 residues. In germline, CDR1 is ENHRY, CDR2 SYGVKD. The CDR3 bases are TGTGCCATCAGTGGGCAACAAGTGACAGGAAATAGCATTCAGCCCCAGCATTTT. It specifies CAISGQQVTGNSIQPQHF.

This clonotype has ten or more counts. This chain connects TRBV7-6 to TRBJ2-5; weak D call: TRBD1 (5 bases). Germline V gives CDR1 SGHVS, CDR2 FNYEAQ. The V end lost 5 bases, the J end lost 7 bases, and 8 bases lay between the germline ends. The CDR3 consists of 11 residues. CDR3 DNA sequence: TGTGCCAGCAGCGGTCAGGGGACCCAGTACTTC. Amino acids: CASSGQGTQYF.

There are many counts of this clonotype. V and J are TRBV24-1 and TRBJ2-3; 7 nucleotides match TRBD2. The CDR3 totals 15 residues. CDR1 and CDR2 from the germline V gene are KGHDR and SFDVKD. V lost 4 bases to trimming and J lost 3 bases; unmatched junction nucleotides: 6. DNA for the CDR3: TGTGCCACCAGTGACCCGGGGAGGGGAACAGATACGCAGTATTTT. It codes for CATSDPGRGTDTQYF.

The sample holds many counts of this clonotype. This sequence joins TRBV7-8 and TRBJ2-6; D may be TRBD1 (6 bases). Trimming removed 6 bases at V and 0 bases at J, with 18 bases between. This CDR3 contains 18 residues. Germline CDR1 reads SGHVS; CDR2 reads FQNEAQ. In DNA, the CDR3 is TGTGCCAGCAGAAGCGTGTACAGGACAGCCTCTGGGGCCAACGTCCTGACTTTC. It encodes CASRSVYRTASGANVLTF. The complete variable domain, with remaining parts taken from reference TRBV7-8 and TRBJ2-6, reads GAGVSQSPRYKVAKRGQDVALRCDPISGHVSLFWYQQALGQGPEFLTYFQNEAQLDKSGLPSDRFFAERPEGSVSTLKIQRTQQEDSAVYLCASRSVYRTASGANVLTFGAGSRLTVL.

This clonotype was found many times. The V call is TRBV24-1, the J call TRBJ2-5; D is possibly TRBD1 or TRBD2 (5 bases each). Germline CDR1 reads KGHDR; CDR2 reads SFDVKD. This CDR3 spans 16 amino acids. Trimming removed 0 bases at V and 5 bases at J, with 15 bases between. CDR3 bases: TGTGCCACCAGTGATTTGGTGTTTGGGGGTGAGGAGACCCAGTACTTC. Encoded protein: CATSDLVFGGEETQYF.

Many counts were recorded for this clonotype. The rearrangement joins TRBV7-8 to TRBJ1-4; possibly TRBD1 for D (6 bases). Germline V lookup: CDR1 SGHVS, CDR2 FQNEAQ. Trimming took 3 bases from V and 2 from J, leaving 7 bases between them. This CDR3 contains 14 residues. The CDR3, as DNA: TGTGCCAGCAGCTTGGGGGCTACTAATGAAAAACTGTTTTTT. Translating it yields CASSLGATNEKLFF.

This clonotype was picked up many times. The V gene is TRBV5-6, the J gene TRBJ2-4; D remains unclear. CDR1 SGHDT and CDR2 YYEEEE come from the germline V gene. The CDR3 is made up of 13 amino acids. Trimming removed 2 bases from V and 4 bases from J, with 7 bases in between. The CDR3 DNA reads TGTGCCAGCAGCTTAGAACAGAAAAACATTCAGTACTTC. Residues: CASSLEQKNIQYF.

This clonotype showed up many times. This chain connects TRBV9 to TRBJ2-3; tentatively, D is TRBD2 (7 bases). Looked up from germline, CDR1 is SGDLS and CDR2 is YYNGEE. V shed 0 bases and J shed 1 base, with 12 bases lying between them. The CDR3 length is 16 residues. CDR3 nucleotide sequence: TGTGCCAGCAGCGTAGAGGGGGGGGCACGCACAGATACGCAGTATTTT. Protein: CASSVEGGARTDTQYF.

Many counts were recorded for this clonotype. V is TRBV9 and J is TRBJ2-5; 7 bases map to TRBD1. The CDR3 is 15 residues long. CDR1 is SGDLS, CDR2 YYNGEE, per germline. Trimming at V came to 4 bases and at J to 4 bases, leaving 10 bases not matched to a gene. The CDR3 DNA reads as TGTGCCAGCAGCCAGGGGGTTTACGGAATAGAGACCCAGTACTTC. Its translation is CASSQGVYGIETQYF. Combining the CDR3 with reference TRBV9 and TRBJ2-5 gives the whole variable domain DSGVTQTPKHLITATGQRVTLRCSPRSGDLSVYWYQQSLDQGLQFLIQYYNGEERAKGNILERFSAQQFPDLHSELNLSSLELGDSALYFCASSQGVYGIETQYFGPGTRLLVL.

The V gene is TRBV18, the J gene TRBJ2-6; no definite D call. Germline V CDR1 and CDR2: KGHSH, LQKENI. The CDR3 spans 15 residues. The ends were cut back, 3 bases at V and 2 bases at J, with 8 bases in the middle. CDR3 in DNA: TGTGCCAGCTCACCGGCATTAACTGGGGCCAACGTCCTGACTTTC. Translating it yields CASSPALTGANVLTF.

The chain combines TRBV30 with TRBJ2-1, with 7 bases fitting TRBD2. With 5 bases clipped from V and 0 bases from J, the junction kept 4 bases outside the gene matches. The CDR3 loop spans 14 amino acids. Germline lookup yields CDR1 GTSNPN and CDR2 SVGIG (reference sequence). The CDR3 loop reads CAWARGSSYNEQFF. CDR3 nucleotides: TGTGCCTGGGCGCGGGGGAGCTCCTACAATGAGCAGTTCTTC.

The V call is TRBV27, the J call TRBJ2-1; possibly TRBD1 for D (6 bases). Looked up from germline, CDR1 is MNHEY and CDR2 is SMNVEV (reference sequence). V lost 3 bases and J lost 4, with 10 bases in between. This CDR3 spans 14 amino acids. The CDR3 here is CASSLVGQYNEQFF. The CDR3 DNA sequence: TGTGCCAGCAGTTTGGTAGGACAGTACAATGAGCAGTTCTTC.

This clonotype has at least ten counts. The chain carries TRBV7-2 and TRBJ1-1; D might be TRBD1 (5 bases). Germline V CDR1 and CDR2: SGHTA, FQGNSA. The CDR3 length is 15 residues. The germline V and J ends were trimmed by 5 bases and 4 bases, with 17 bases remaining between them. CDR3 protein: CASSPRTAGTTEAFF. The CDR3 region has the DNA TGTGCCAGCAGCCCGAGGACGGCGGGGACCACTGAAGCTTTCTTT.

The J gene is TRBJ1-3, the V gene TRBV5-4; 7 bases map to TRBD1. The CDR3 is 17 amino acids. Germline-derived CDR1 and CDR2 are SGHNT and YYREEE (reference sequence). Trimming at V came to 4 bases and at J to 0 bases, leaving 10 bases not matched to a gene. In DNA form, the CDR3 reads TGTGCCAGCAGCGTCGATGGGACAGCGTTCTCTGGAAACACCATATATTTT. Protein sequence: CASSVDGTAFSGNTIYF.

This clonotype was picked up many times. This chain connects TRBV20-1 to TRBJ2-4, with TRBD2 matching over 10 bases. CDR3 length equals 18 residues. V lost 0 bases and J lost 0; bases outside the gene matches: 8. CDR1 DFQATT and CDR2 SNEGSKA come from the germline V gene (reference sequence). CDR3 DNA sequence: TGCAGTGCTAGAGATTTCACTAGCGGGGAGGGAGCCAAAAACATTCAGTACTTC. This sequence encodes CSARDFTSGEGAKNIQYF.

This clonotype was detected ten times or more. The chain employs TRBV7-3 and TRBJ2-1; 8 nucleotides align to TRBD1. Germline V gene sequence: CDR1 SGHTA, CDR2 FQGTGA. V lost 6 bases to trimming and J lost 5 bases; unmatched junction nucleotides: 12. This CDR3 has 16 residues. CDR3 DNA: TGTGCCAGCAGTTCTACCGGGACAGGCCTAGACAATGAGCAGTTCTTC. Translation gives CASSSTGTGLDNEQFF.

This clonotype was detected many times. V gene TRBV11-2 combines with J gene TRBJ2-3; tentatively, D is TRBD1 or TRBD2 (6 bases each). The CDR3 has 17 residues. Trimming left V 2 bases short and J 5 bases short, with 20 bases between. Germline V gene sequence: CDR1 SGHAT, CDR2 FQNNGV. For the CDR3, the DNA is TGTGCCAGCAGCTTACTGGGGGCGGGGAGCCCACAAGATACGCAGTATTTT. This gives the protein CASSLLGAGSPQDTQYF.

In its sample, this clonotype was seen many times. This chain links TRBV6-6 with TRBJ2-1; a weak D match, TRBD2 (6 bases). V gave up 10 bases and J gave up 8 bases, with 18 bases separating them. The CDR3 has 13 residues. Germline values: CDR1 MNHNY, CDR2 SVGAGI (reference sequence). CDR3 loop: CATLATRGDEQFF. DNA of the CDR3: TGTGCCACGTTAGCCACCCGCGGGGATGAGCAGTTCTTC.

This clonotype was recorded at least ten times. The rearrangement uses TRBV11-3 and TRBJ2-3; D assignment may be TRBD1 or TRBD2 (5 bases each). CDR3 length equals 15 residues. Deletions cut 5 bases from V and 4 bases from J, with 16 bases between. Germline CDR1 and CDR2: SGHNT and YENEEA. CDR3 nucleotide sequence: TGTGCCAGCAGCACTTCGACGGGGCGCTCAGATACGCAGTATTTT. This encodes CASSTSTGRSDTQYF.

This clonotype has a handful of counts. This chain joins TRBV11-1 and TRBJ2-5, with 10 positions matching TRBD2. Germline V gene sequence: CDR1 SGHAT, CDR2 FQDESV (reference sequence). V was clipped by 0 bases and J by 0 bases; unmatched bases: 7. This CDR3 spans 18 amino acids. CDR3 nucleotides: TGTGCCAGCAGCTTAGCGGGTGTGCTAGCGGGGGACCAAGAGACCCAGTACTTC. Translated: CASSLAGVLAGDQETQYF.